The 22 T cell receptor beta chains reported below all come from one sample, sequenced in a study of shared clonotypes between healthy human individuals. Method: immunoSEQ multiplex PCR; TCRdb's copy keeps in-frame clones and lacks some. The top ten clones hold approximately 12% of a sample with 400,000 to 550,000 clones, 79% of them seen once. Sequencing was carried out using PBMCs. These receptors all stem from a woman between 40 and 55 years old in good health. Some clones in this sample may be carry-over from other donors' samples.

Points on this clone: With only one base between it and a far larger clone, this is likely a read error. This chain links TRBV11-2 with TRBJ2-5; tentatively, D is TRBD1 (6 bases). The CDR3 is 15 residues long. V shed 5 bases and J shed 1 base, with 14 bases lying between them. The germline CDR1 and CDR2 sequences are SGHAT and FQNNGV. CDR3 protein: CASSLARTAQETQYF. The CDR3 DNA follows: TGTGCCAGCAGCCTAGCCAGGACAGCCCAAGAGACCCAGTACTTC.

The table lists this clone with a count of one. The CDR3 loop reads CASSVGVGEEAFF. The CDR3 bases are TGTGCCAGCAGCGTCGGGGTGGGGGAAGAGGCTTTCTTT. The V call is TRBV9, the J call TRBJ1-1; maybe TRBD1 (5 bases). Trimming stripped 2 bases from V and 11 bases from J, with 16 bases between. This CDR3 is 13 amino acids long. CDR1 SGDLS and CDR2 YYNGEE come from the germline V gene.

In this sample, this clone turned up once. The rearrangement uses TRBV29-1 and TRBJ2-1, with unresolved D. Germline V gene data show CDR1 as SQVTM and CDR2 as ANQGSEA. Trimming took off 1 base at V and 4 bases at J, with 11 bases between the two ends. The CDR3 has 14 amino acids. The chain's CDR3 is CSVEGGNKYNEQFF. The CDR3 DNA sequence: TGCAGCGTTGAAGGTGGGAATAAATACAATGAGCAGTTCTTC.

The chain recombines TRBV5-4 with TRBJ2-3; TRBD2 aligns across 8 bases. CDR3 length equals 16 residues. CDR1 SGHNT and CDR2 YYREEE come from the germline V gene (reference sequence). Trimming cost V 0 bases and J 2 bases; bases outside gene matches: 5. Here the CDR3 reads CASSLGREAPTDTQYF. In DNA, the CDR3 is TGTGCCAGCAGCTTGGGGCGGGAGGCCCCCACAGATACGCAGTATTTT.

The chain carries TRBV9 and TRBJ1-1; D ambiguous. V shed 0 bases and J shed 0 bases, with 6 bases lying between them. The CDR3 is 14 amino acids. Germline V lookup: CDR1 SGDLS, CDR2 YYNGEE. The CDR3 sequence is CASSVEPMNTEAFF. CDR3 nucleotides: TGTGCCAGCAGCGTAGAGCCCATGAACACTGAAGCTTTCTTT. The complete variable domain, with remaining parts taken from reference TRBV9 and TRBJ1-1, reads DSGVTQTPKHLITATGQRVTLRCSPRSGDLSVYWYQQSLDQGLQFLIQYYNGEERAKGNILERFSAQQFPDLHSELNLSSLELGDSALYFCASSVEPMNTEAFFGQGTRLTVV.

The J gene is TRBJ1-2, the V gene TRBV30; the D is unclear. This CDR3 comprises 13 residues. V shed 5 bases and J shed 9 bases, with 19 bases lying between them. The germline gives CDR1 GTSNPN, CDR2 SVGIG (reference sequence). Here the CDR3 DNA reads TGTGCCTGGTTTCGAAGGACCCCAGGTCGCTACACCTTC. Translated: CAWFRRTPGRYTF.

The chain uses TRBV9 and TRBJ2-3; D not certain. V gave up 4 bases and J gave up 0 bases, with 12 bases separating them. The germline CDR1 and CDR2 sequences are SGDLS and YYNGEE. CDR3 length: 15 residues. As DNA, the CDR3 is TGTGCCAGCAGCCCGATTGGTCATAGCACAGATACGCAGTATTTT. It codes for CASSPIGHSTDTQYF.

This clone was seen ten or more times. The J gene is TRBJ2-1, the V gene TRBV6-4; maybe TRBD2 (6 bases). V shed 0 bases and J shed 3 bases, with 12 bases lying between them. The CDR3 runs 16 residues. Germline loops: CDR1 MRHNA, CDR2 SNTAGT. The CDR3 sequence: CASSDSDSGDYNEQFF. The DNA for the CDR3 is TGTGCCAGCAGTGACTCGGATAGCGGAGACTACAATGAGCAGTTCTTC.

This clone was picked up a small number of times. The CDR3 reads CASSPKGLDSETQYF. The CDR3 DNA follows: TGTGCCAGCAGCCCTAAGGGACTCGACTCGGAGACCCAGTACTTC. The J gene is TRBJ2-5, the V gene TRBV7-2; tentatively, D is TRBD2 (6 bases). Germline-derived CDR1 and CDR2 are SGHTA and FQGNSA. The CDR3 runs 15 residues. V gave up 5 bases and J gave up 5 bases, with 18 bases separating them.

In regard to this clone: This clone may be a read error of a much larger clone one base away. This chain joins TRBV4-2 and TRBJ2-7, with D unclear. The V gene's germline CDR1 is LGHNA and CDR2 YNFKEQ. The V end was cut by 0 bases, the J end by 3 bases, with 0 bases between. CDR3 size: 11 residues. CDR3 residues: CASSQDYEQYF. In DNA form, the CDR3 reads TGTGCCAGCAGCCAAGACTACGAGCAGTACTTC.

The genes are TRBV27 and TRBJ2-5, with 7 nucleotides matching TRBD1. The CDR3 runs to 12 residues. Germline lookup yields CDR1 MNHEY and CDR2 SMNVEV (reference sequence). Unmatched junction bases numbered 2, after V lost 4 bases and J lost 6 bases. The CDR3 sequence: CASSYRGQTQYF. The CDR3, as DNA: TGTGCCAGCAGTTACAGGGGCCAGACCCAGTACTTC.

The V gene is TRBV28, the J gene TRBJ2-1; 8 positions match TRBD1. With V trimmed by 6 bases and J by 6 bases, 7 bases remained unmatched. The length of the CDR3 is 14 residues. Germline V gene sequence: CDR1 MDHEN, CDR2 SYDVKM. The CDR3, as DNA: TGTGCCAGCAGCACTTCGACAGGGGTCAATGAGCAGTTCTTC. Translated, it gives CASSTSTGVNEQFF.

CDR3: CASSEPGNRKVEAFF. The CDR3 DNA is TGTGCCAGCAGCGAGCCGGGCAACCGGAAGGTTGAAGCTTTCTTT. The V and J genes are TRBV28 and TRBJ1-1; no definite D call. CDR1 is MDHEN and CDR2 is SYDVKM in the germline V gene. CDR3 length equals 15 residues. With 6 bases removed from V and 7 bases from J, the gap between germline ends came to 21 bases. Drawing the rest from reference TRBV28 and TRBJ1-1, the complete variable domain is DVKVTQSSRYLVKRTGEKVFLECVQDMDHENMFWYRQDPGLGLRLIYFSYDVKMKEKGDIPEGYSVSREKKERFSLILESASTNQTSMYLCASSEPGNRKVEAFFGQGTRLTVV.

CDR3 loop: CASSLAIGGDYGYTF. The DNA of the CDR3 is TGTGCCAGCAGCTTAGCGATAGGGGGTGACTATGGCTACACCTTC. The genes are TRBV7-2 and TRBJ1-2; tentative D call: TRBD1 (6 bases). The V end was cut by 0 bases, the J end by 3 bases, with 11 bases between. CDR1 and CDR2 from the germline V gene are SGHTA and FQGNSA. This CDR3 is built from 15 residues.

The chain couples TRBV19 to TRBJ2-5, with 9 positions matching TRBD2. Trimming removed 5 bases from V and 5 bases from J; junction bases left unmatched: 15. Germline V gene sequence: CDR1 LNHDA, CDR2 SQIVND (reference sequence). The CDR3 runs 17 residues. DNA for the CDR3: TGTGCCAGTAGTGAGACTAGCGGAACCGACCTCCGTGAGACCCAGTACTTC. This encodes CASSETSGTDLRETQYF.

The chain has TRBV20-1 and TRBJ2-1, with TRBD2 matching 7 bases. The CDR3 extends over 11 amino acids. The ends lost 8 bases at V and 13 bases at J; junction bases unmatched: 11. Germline V gives CDR1 DFQATT, CDR2 SNEGSKA (reference sequence). CDR3 protein: CSLNFGTIQFF. In DNA, the CDR3 is TGCAGTCTAAACTTCGGGACTATACAGTTCTTC.

This rearrangement joins TRBV30 to TRBJ1-2, with D possibly being TRBD1 (5 bases). Germline values: CDR1 GTSNPN, CDR2 SVGIG (reference sequence). Trimming shortened V by 1 base and J by 6 bases, and 9 bases separated the two germline ends. The CDR3 has 12 residues. In nucleotides, the CDR3 is TGTGCCTGGAGTGCGGGGGGACATGGCTACACCTTC. Translated: CAWSAGGHGYTF.

This clone came up once. V gene TRBV18 combines with J gene TRBJ2-5; maybe TRBD1 (6 bases). Per the germline V gene, CDR1 is KGHSH and CDR2 is LQKENI. The CDR3 extends over 14 amino acids. The V end was cut by 6 bases, the J end by 6 bases, with 17 bases between. In DNA form, the CDR3 reads TGTGCCAGCTCCCGGGGACCGGACAGTAAGACCCAGTACTTC. Protein sequence: CASSRGPDSKTQYF.

This clone was picked up a small number of times. V gene TRBV19 combines with J gene TRBJ2-3, with D perhaps matching TRBD2 (7 bases). The V gene lost 4 bases and the J gene lost 3 bases, with 17 bases spanning the gap. Looked up from germline, CDR1 is LNHDA and CDR2 is SQIVND (reference sequence). This CDR3 is 16 amino acids long. In DNA form, the CDR3 reads TGTGCCAGTAGTACAGCACTAGGGGGGGCGACAGATACGCAGTATTTT. It specifies CASSTALGGATDTQYF.

CDR3 sequence: CASSYAGVTTDTQYF. CDR3 sequence (DNA): TGTGCCAGCAGTTACGCGGGAGTGACCACAGATACGCAGTATTTT. The V call is TRBV6-6, the J call TRBJ2-3, with 7 bases aligning to TRBD2. The germline CDR1 and CDR2 sequences are MNHNY and SVGAGI (reference sequence). This CDR3 contains 15 residues. Trimming removed 2 bases from V and 2 bases from J; junction bases left unmatched: 4.

The chain is built from TRBV19 and TRBJ2-7, with 9 bases aligning to TRBD1. Germline V lookup: CDR1 LNHDA, CDR2 SQIVND (reference sequence). The CDR3 contains 15 residues. With 3 bases clipped from V and 4 bases from J, the junction kept 7 bases outside the gene matches. The CDR3 protein is CASSIVTGGQYEQYF. The DNA of the CDR3 is TGTGCCAGTAGTATCGTGACAGGGGGGCAATACGAGCAGTACTTC.

The chain combines TRBV7-2 with TRBJ2-2; D gene ambiguous. Germline assignment: CDR1 SGHTA and CDR2 FQGNSA. The ends were cut back, 3 bases at V and 6 bases at J, with 11 bases in the middle. This CDR3 is 14 amino acids long. DNA for the CDR3: TGTGCCAGCAGCTTTGGGCCCGCCTCCGGGGAGCTGTTTTTT. This sequence encodes CASSFGPASGELFF. Based on the CDR3 plus reference TRBV7-2 and TRBJ2-2, the full variable domain is GAGVSQSPSNKVTEKGKDVELRCDPISGHTALYWYRQSLGQGLEFLIYFQGNSAPDKSGLPSDRFSAERTGGSVSTLTIQRTQQEDSAVYLCASSFGPASGELFFGEGSRLTVL.